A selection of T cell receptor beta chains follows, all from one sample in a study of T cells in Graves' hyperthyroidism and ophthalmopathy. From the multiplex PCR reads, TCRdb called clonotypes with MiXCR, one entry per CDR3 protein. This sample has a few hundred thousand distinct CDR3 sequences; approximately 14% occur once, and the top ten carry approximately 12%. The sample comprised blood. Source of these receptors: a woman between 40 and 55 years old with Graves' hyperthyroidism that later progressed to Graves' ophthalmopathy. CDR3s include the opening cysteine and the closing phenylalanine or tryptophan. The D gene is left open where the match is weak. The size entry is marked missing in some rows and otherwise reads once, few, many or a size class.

CDR3aa: CASSLGYPKNIQYF
CDR3nt: TGTGCCAGCAGTTTGGGGTATCCCAAAAACATTCAGTACTTC
j_gene: TRBJ2-4
len: 14
v_gene: TRBV28
d_gene: NA
abundance: many

CDR3aa: CASTIRSPTDTQYF
CDR3nt: TGTGCCAGCACGATAAGGTCACCCACAGATACGCAGTATTTT
j_gene: TRBJ2-3
len: 14
v_gene: TRBV12-3/TRBV12-4
d_gene: NA
abundance: many

CDR3aa: CASSPPGQGVTGELFF
CDR3nt: TGTGCCAGCTCCCCTCCGGGACAGGGTGTCACCGGGGAGCTGTTTTTT
j_gene: TRBJ2-2
len: 16
v_gene: TRBV28
d_gene: TRBD1
abundance: NA

CDR3aa: CASSSGQGVETQYF
CDR3nt: TGCGCCAGCAGCTCGGGACAGGGAGTAGAGACCCAGTACTTC
j_gene: TRBJ2-5
len: 14
v_gene: TRBV5-1
d_gene: TRBD1
abundance: many

CDR3aa: CSAREFRLEQYF
CDR3nt: TGCAGTGCTAGAGAGTTTAGGCTTGAGCAGTACTTC
j_gene: TRBJ2-7
len: 12
v_gene: TRBV20-1
d_gene: NA
abundance: many

CDR3aa: CASRSMGRAVEETQYF
CDR3nt: TGTGCCAGCCGGAGTATGGGGAGGGCCGTTGAAGAGACCCAGTACTTC
j_gene: TRBJ2-5
len: 16
v_gene: TRBV11-2
d_gene: TRBD2
abundance: many

CDR3aa: CSASQGVTEAFF
CDR3nt: TGCAGTGCTTCGCAGGGCGTCACTGAAGCTTTCTTT
j_gene: TRBJ1-1
len: 12
v_gene: TRBV20-1
d_gene: NA
abundance: NA

CDR3aa: CASSFLRSDTQYF
CDR3nt: TGTGCCAGCAGTTTTTTGAGGTCAGATACGCAGTATTTT
j_gene: TRBJ2-3
len: 13
v_gene: TRBV12-3/TRBV12-4
d_gene: NA
abundance: many

CDR3aa: CASSYLLWKDEKLFF
CDR3nt: TGTGCCAGCAGTTACCTTTTATGGAAGGATGAAAAACTGTTTTTT
j_gene: TRBJ1-4
len: 15
v_gene: TRBV6-5
d_gene: NA
abundance: many

CDR3aa: CASSHRTGAGELFF
CDR3nt: TGTGCCAGCAGCCACCGAACAGGTGCCGGGGAGCTGTTTTTT
j_gene: TRBJ2-2
len: 14
v_gene: TRBV3-1
d_gene: NA
abundance: many

CDR3aa: CASSYSPKTNEKLFF
CDR3nt: TGTGCCAGTAGTTACTCACCGAAGACTAATGAAAAACTGTTTTTT
j_gene: TRBJ1-4
len: 15
v_gene: TRBV19
d_gene: NA
abundance: NA

CDR3aa: CASSFPGTEAFF
CDR3nt: TGCGCCAGCAGCTTTCCGGGCACTGAAGCTTTCTTT
j_gene: TRBJ1-1
len: 12
v_gene: TRBV5-1
d_gene: NA
abundance: few

CDR3aa: CASSLALGTGNYGYTF
CDR3nt: TGTGCCAGCAGCTTAGCGCTAGGGACAGGCAACTATGGCTACACCTTC
j_gene: TRBJ1-2
len: 16
v_gene: TRBV7-9
d_gene: TRBD1
abundance: NA

CDR3aa: CSARDQHRLTDTQYF
CDR3nt: TGCAGTGCTAGAGATCAACACCGACTAACAGATACGCAGTATTTT
j_gene: TRBJ2-3
len: 15
v_gene: TRBV20-1
d_gene: NA
abundance: many

CDR3aa: CASSPRLANLNNEQFF
CDR3nt: TGTGCCAGCAGCCCCAGGTTGGCCAATCTTAACAATGAGCAGTTCTTC
j_gene: TRBJ2-1
len: 16
v_gene: TRBV3-1
d_gene: NA
abundance: many

CDR3aa: CASSPLGASGLGDTQYF
CDR3nt: TGTGCCAGCAGCCCCCTTGGGGCTAGCGGCCTGGGAGATACGCAGTATTTT
j_gene: TRBJ2-3
len: 17
v_gene: TRBV6-1
d_gene: TRBD2
abundance: NA

CDR3aa: CASAPGWQNIQYF
CDR3nt: TGTGCCAGCGCCCCAGGGTGGCAAAACATTCAGTACTTC
j_gene: TRBJ2-4
len: 13
v_gene: TRBV12-3/TRBV12-4
d_gene: NA
abundance: many